This T cell receptor beta chain came from a study of CD8+CD57+ T cells in acquired aplastic anemia. Study-wide findings and caveats: Found in both controls and patients were approximately 31 CD8+ CDR3 sequences.

Patients chosen for sequencing had shown CD8+CD57+ cell expansion by flow cytometry. The study profiled TCR beta VDJ and CDR3 using genomic DNA as template. TCRdb recomputed calls from the reads with MiXCR, one row per CDR3 protein. The data show some 150,000 distinct CDR3 sequences, with over 55% seen just once and 40% to 55% held by the top ten. The germline gives CDR1 LNHDA, CDR2 SQIVND (reference sequence). The CDR3 loop spans 18 amino acids. Trimming took 5 bases from V and 4 from J; bases not matched to a gene: 18. Concerning this clonotype: Its antigen is not identified.

This sequence originates from a human donor with aplastic anemia. Material: sorted CD4+, CD8+, or CD8+CD57+ T cells (not recorded which) from PBMCs. The V call is TRBV19, the J call TRBJ2-7; 9 positions agree with TRBD1. CDR3 region: CASSPAFSLGTGIYEQYF. The CDR3, as DNA: TGTGCCAGTAGTCCTGCTTTTAGTCTCGGGACAGGGATTTACGAGCAGTACTTC.